A selection of T cell receptor beta chains follows, all from one sample in a study of cytomegalovirus exposure and HLA in healthy donors. The repertoire was sequenced with immunoSEQ multiplex PCR; TCRdb's copy has only in-frame clones and lacks some. Here the sample spans about 170,000 clones, 77% being singletons. The sample taken for sequencing was PBMCs. These receptors came from a woman aged 25 to 39 in good health and CMV-seropositive. Both conserved end residues are part of each CDR3. The D gene is left open where the match is weak. Size is stated for part of the rows, as once, few or many counts, or as a class when the clone is expanded.

TRBD2	-	TRBV13	TRBJ2-1	CASSFPSGSYNEQFF	TGTGCCAGCAGCTTCCCTAGCGGGAGTTACAATGAGCAGTTCTTC
TRBD2	-	TRBV11-2	TRBJ2-2	CASSLALAGVTGELFF	TGTGCCAGCAGCTTAGCACTAGCGGGTGTCACCGGGGAGCTGTTTTTT
-	-	TRBV6-5	TRBJ1-2	CASSYAGGPYGYTF	TGTGCCAGCAGTTACGCGGGAGGGCCCTATGGCTACACCTTC
-	-	TRBV6-5	TRBJ2-2	CASSYSGPTGELFF	TGTGCCAGCAGTTACTCGGGGCCCACCGGGGAGCTGTTTTTT
-	-	TRBV6-1	TRBJ2-1	CAGGTYNEQFF	TGTGCCGGAGGGACCTACAATGAGCAGTTCTTC
TRBD2	-	TRBV5-1	TRBJ2-3	CASGLEGADTQYF	TGCGCCAGCGGACTAGAGGGAGCAGATACGCAGTATTTT
TRBD2	-	TRBV14	TRBJ2-1	CASSQERGVLAGGPSAYNEQFF	TGTGCCAGCAGCCAAGAGAGGGGGGTACTAGCGGGAGGGCCCTCGGCCTACAATGAGCAGTTCTTC
TRBD2	once	TRBV11-3	TRBJ2-1	CASSFGGSTYNEQFF	TGTGCCAGCAGCTTCGGCGGGAGTACCTACAATGAGCAGTTCTTC
TRBD1	-	TRBV5-1	TRBJ1-1	CASSLEQGAIRNTEAFF	TGCGCCAGCAGCTTGGAGCAGGGGGCAATCCGGAACACTGAAGCTTTCTTT
-	-	TRBV6-1	TRBJ1-1	CASSDRRRDFF	TGTGCCAGCAGTGATCGTCGGCGGGACTTCTTT
-	once	TRBV10-3	TRBJ2-7	CAISEPHRDGSYEQYF	TGTGCCATCAGTGAGCCCCACAGGGATGGCTCCTACGAGCAGTACTTC
-	-	TRBV2	TRBJ2-2	CASRPGVTGELFF	TGTGCCAGTAGGCCGGGAGTCACCGGGGAGCTGTTTTTT
-	-	TRBV27	TRBJ1-2	CAILSGRVNYGYTF	TGTGCCATCCTTTCCGGGCGGGTTAACTATGGCTACACCTTC
-	few	TRBV27	TRBJ2-7	CASSSPGVRSYEQYF	TGTGCCAGCAGTTCCCCGGGAGTGCGGTCCTACGAGCAGTACTTC
TRBD2	-	TRBV5-4	TRBJ2-5	CASSLGAGGPQETQYF	TGTGCCAGCAGCTTGGGAGCGGGAGGCCCCCAAGAGACCCAGTACTTC
TRBD1	-	TRBV5-1	TRBJ1-2	CASSRFGTAVNYGYTF	TGCGCCAGCAGCAGGTTTGGGACAGCAGTTAACTATGGCTACACCTTC
TRBD1	-	TRBV30	TRBJ1-5	CAWSVDRGLNQPQHF	TGTGCCTGGAGTGTCGACAGGGGGCTAAATCAGCCCCAGCATTTT
TRBD1	-	TRBV11-3	TRBJ1-2	CASSLEDRDRNLRLGYGYTF	TGTGCCAGCAGCTTAGAAGATCGGGACAGGAATCTACGTTTAGGCTATGGCTACACCTTC
-	-	TRBV5-1	TRBJ2-1	CASSLEGQSSYNEQFF	TGCGCCAGCAGCTTGGAGGGGCAGAGCTCCTACAATGAGCAGTTCTTC
-	-	TRBV19	TRBJ2-2	CASSSPGHLTGELFF	TGTGCCAGTAGTTCCCCGGGACACCTCACCGGGGAGCTGTTTTTT
TRBD1	-	TRBV5-4	TRBJ2-7	CASSHGQGINEQYF	TGTGCCAGCAGCCATGGACAGGGGATCAACGAGCAGTACTTC
-	-	TRBV7-2	TRBJ2-5	CASRSTGFRETQYF	TGTGCCAGCAGATCGACAGGTTTCAGGGAGACCCAGTACTTC
TRBD2	-	TRBV7-6	TRBJ2-1	CASSQRGASGYNEQFF	TGTGCCAGCTCTCAGAGGGGTGCTAGCGGCTACAATGAGCAGTTCTTC
-	-	TRBV9	TRBJ1-1	CASSVARNTEAFF	TGTGCCAGCAGCGTAGCCCGGAACACTGAAGCTTTCTTT
-	-	TRBV6-1	TRBJ2-7	CASSRYSDSSYEQYF	TGTGCCAGCAGTCGGTATTCGGACAGCTCCTACGAGCAGTACTTC
-	few	TRBV2	TRBJ1-1	CASSEASTEAFF	TGTGCCAGCAGTGAAGCGAGCACTGAAGCTTTCTTT
-	-	TRBV10-3	TRBJ2-1	CAIKADYSYNEQFF	TGTGCGATCAAGGCCGACTACTCCTACAATGAGCAGTTCTTC
-	-	TRBV11-3	TRBJ2-7	CASSLRTGTYEQYF	TGTGCCAGCAGCTTACGAACCGGTACCTACGAGCAGTACTTC
TRBD1	few	TRBV7-9	TRBJ1-2	CASSSNQQGGYGYTF	TGTGCCAGCAGCTCCAATCAACAGGGGGGCTATGGCTACACCTTC
-	-	TRBV6-5	TRBJ1-2	CASSYSPGEYGYTF	TGTGCCAGCAGTTACTCGCCAGGGGAGTATGGCTACACCTTC
-	few	TRBV15	TRBJ1-5	CATSRSGDISSNQPQHF	TGTGCCACCAGCAGATCTGGGGACATTTCTAGCAATCAGCCCCAGCATTTT
TRBD2	-	TRBV2	TRBJ2-7	CASSLRGLATYEQYF	TGTGCCAGCAGCCTTCGAGGACTAGCGACCTACGAGCAGTACTTC
TRBD1	-	TRBV28	TRBJ1-1	CASSPPDRRNTEAFF	TGTGCCAGCAGTCCTCCGGACAGGAGGAACACTGAAGCTTTCTTT
-	-	TRBV29-1	TRBJ2-2	CSVGGTRTGELFF	TGCAGCGTTGGAGGGACTCGAACCGGGGAGCTGTTTTTT
TRBD2	few	TRBV18	TRBJ2-1	CASSPWTSGTNEQFF	TGTGCCAGCTCACCGTGGACTAGCGGGACCAATGAGCAGTTCTTC
TRBD1	-	TRBV5-4	TRBJ1-2	CASSLRGLWGYTF	TGTGCCAGCAGCTTAAGGGGGCTTTGGGGCTACACCTTC
-	-	TRBV2	TRBJ2-5	CASISSSMRTQYF	TGTGCCAGCATTTCCTCTTCGATGAGGACCCAGTACTTC
TRBD1	-	TRBV19	TRBJ1-2	CASAPGTGGSYGYTF	TGTGCCAGCGCTCCCGGGACAGGGGGGAGCTATGGCTACACCTTC
-	-	TRBV6-1	TRBJ1-2	CATHRKEDGYTF	TGTGCCACCCACCGGAAGGAGGATGGCTACACCTTC
-	-	TRBV21-1	TRBJ2-3	CASSTPGLAGENTQYF	TGTGCCAGCAGCACTCCGGGACTAGCGGGAGAAAATACGCAGTATTTT
TRBD1	once	TRBV27	TRBJ1-1	CASSSLLRQGGGMNTEAFF	TGTGCCAGCAGTTCCCTCCTAAGACAGGGTGGGGGAATGAACACTGAAGCTTTCTTT
-	-	TRBV19	TRBJ1-2	CASSSAGIYGYTF	TGTGCCAGTAGTTCAGCCGGGATCTATGGCTACACCTTC